This T cell receptor beta chain was sequenced during a study of blood T cell repertoires in COVID-19. Study in general: The study drew acute and convalescent COVID-19 samples from the United States, Italy and Spain.

Living in 20 to 30 US areas, the participants were between roughly 18 and 90 years of age. Participants' own reports of clinical history determined their cohort assignment. Sequenced by immunoSEQ multiplex PCR; TCRdb stores in-frame clones only, minus some. The repertoire consists of a few hundred thousand clones, with approximately 85% occurring once and the leading ten covering 2.2%. Remarks on this clone: Other DNA sequences in this specimen translate into the identical CDR3.

Trimming removed 2 bases from V and 5 bases from J; junction bases left unmatched: 2. The CDR3 loop spans 14 amino acids. From germline, CDR1 is KGHSH and CDR2 LQKENI. The material sequenced was PBMCs or T cells enriched from blood (not recorded which). This chain joins TRBV18 and TRBJ1-1, with 10 positions matching TRBD1. This TCR was sampled from a man aged 25 to 40 who had recovered from COVID-19. This CDR3 is CASSPDRGRTEAFF. In nucleotides, the CDR3 is TGTGCCAGCTCACCAGACAGGGGGCGAACTGAAGCTTTCTTT.